This is a list of T cell receptor beta chains from one sample in a study of T-cell reconstitution after alpha-beta-depleted transplantation in children. One entry per CDR3 protein, called by TCRdb with MiXCR from the PCR reads. This sample has about 610,000 distinct CDR3 sequences, with roughly a tenth found just once. Specimen: PBMCs from the stem cell graft donor, collected from the stem cell graft. Receptors were obtained from a human donor who donated a stem cell graft to a child with acute myeloid leukemia. Both conserved end residues are part of each CDR3. A D gene is named only where the DNA matches it firmly. Not all rows give a size; the values are once, few, many and, for expanded clones, a class.

D,size,J,V,CDR3,DNA
TRBD1,NA,TRBJ2-7,TRBV20-1,CSARDQPTRTGVYEQYF,TGCAGTGCTAGAGATCAGCCCACCAGGACAGGGGTATACGAGCAGTACTTC
TRBD1,NA,TRBJ1-4,TRBV29-1,CSGRDRAGGEKLFF,TGCAGCGGACGGGACCGGGCAGGGGGTGAAAAACTGTTTTTT
NA,NA,TRBJ2-2,TRBV27,CASSPGQRVSTGELFF,TGTGCCAGCAGTCCGGGACAGCGGGTCAGCACCGGGGAGCTGTTTTTT
NA,NA,TRBJ2-2,TRBV20-1,CSAREGWAAGELFF,TGCAGTGCTAGAGAGGGTTGGGCCGCCGGGGAGCTGTTTTTT
NA,few,TRBJ2-2,TRBV6-1,CASSGDFTGELFF,TGTGCCAGCAGTGGGGACTTCACCGGGGAGCTGTTTTTT
TRBD2,few,TRBJ2-7,TRBV6-5,CASSSYMPAGGGSYEQYF,TGTGCCAGCAGTTCATATATGCCAGCGGGAGGTGGGTCCTACGAGCAGTACTTC
NA,NA,TRBJ2-1,TRBV28,CASTLGGGTNEQFF,TGTGCCAGCACCCTAGGGGGAGGAACCAATGAGCAGTTCTTC
NA,many,TRBJ2-5,TRBV5-5,CASSLAGAQETQYF,TGTGCCAGCAGCTTGGCGGGAGCCCAAGAGACCCAGTACTTC
NA,few,TRBJ2-3,TRBV18,CASSPSSSGSTDTQYF,TGTGCCAGCTCACCGTCATCGAGCGGTAGCACAGATACGCAGTATTTT
NA,few,TRBJ1-5,TRBV29-1,CSVGVGSNQPQHF,TGCAGCGTTGGTGTGGGGAGCAATCAGCCCCAGCATTTT
NA,many,TRBJ1-2,TRBV29-1,CSVSPGAIESYGYTF,TGCAGCGTGTCTCCGGGGGCCATTGAGAGCTATGGCTACACCTTC
TRBD2,few,TRBJ2-1,TRBV24-1,CATSASPGWGSGSGNEQFF,TGTGCCACCAGTGCCTCCCCCGGATGGGGTAGCGGGAGTGGCAATGAGCAGTTCTTC
NA,few,TRBJ2-7,TRBV15,CATSRTGNLPRGGEQYF,TGTGCCACCAGCCGAACCGGGAACCTTCCCCGAGGCGGCGAGCAGTACTTC
NA,NA,TRBJ1-1,TRBV21-1,CASGKSGGTEAFF,TGTGCCAGCGGGAAGTCGGGCGGCACTGAAGCTTTCTTT
NA,few,TRBJ1-2,TRBV20-1,CSARPRGSGAVGYGYTF,TGCAGTGCTAGACCCAGGGGCTCAGGGGCTGTTGGCTATGGCTACACCTTC
TRBD2,many,TRBJ2-3,TRBV20-1,CSARLAGNSDTQYF,TGCAGTGCTAGACTAGCGGGGAATTCAGATACGCAGTATTTT
NA,NA,TRBJ2-7,TRBV5-1,CASSLGPGSTSYEQYF,TGCGCCAGCAGCTTGGGACCCGGGTCCACTTCCTACGAGCAGTACTTC
NA,few,TRBJ2-3,TRBV29-1,CSVSLGSGFTDTQYF,TGCAGCGTCTCACTGGGTAGCGGTTTCACAGATACGCAGTATTTT
NA,many,TRBJ2-1,TRBV12-3/TRBV12-4,CASSHRGRQFF,TGTGCCAGCAGCCACCGGGGTAGGCAGTTCTTC
TRBD1,NA,TRBJ1-6,TRBV6-2/TRBV6-3,CASTWKGASYSPLHF,TGTGCCAGCACCTGGAAGGGGGCCTCTTATTCACCCCTCCACTTT
NA,NA,TRBJ2-5,TRBV9,CASSVGWSDDQETQYF,TGTGCCAGCAGCGTAGGGTGGTCGGATGACCAAGAGACCCAGTACTTC
NA,NA,TRBJ2-7,TRBV25-1,CASSEGPRASYEQYF,TGTGCCAGCAGTGAAGGGCCAAGGGCGTCCTACGAGCAGTACTTC
NA,few,TRBJ2-1,TRBV20-1,CSASSWLPASYNEQFF,TGCAGTGCTAGTTCCTGGCTGCCAGCCTCCTACAATGAGCAGTTCTTC
NA,NA,TRBJ2-7,TRBV7-2,CASSRGFYEQYF,TGTGCCAGCAGCAGGGGATTTTACGAGCAGTACTTC
TRBD2,NA,TRBJ2-5,TRBV6-5,CAVRRERGETQYF,TGTGCCGTTAGGCGGGAGCGGGGAGAGACCCAGTACTTC
NA,NA,TRBJ2-1,TRBV10-3,CAIGKYGINEQFF,TGTGCCATCGGAAAGTATGGTATCAATGAGCAGTTCTTC
NA,few,TRBJ2-3,TRBV20-1,CSASFRDPKGDTQYF,TGCAGTGCTAGTTTCAGGGACCCTAAGGGAGATACGCAGTATTTT
NA,NA,TRBJ2-5,TRBV10-3,CAISDREETQYF,TGTGCCATCAGTGACCGAGAAGAGACCCAGTACTTC
NA,few,TRBJ2-1,TRBV20-1,CSASRATITDNEQFF,TGCAGTGCTAGCCGGGCCACCATTACCGACAATGAGCAGTTCTTC
NA,few,TRBJ1-1,TRBV20-1,CSASSLGAVNTEAFF,TGCAGTGCTAGCAGTTTGGGGGCGGTGAACACTGAAGCTTTCTTT
NA,NA,TRBJ1-2,TRBV29-1,CSVVYSAGGYTF,TGCAGCGTTGTGTACTCAGCGGGTGGCTACACCTTC
NA,few,TRBJ1-5,TRBV2,CASSWTGYSNQPQHF,TGTGCCAGCAGTTGGACCGGTTATAGCAATCAGCCCCAGCATTTT
NA,many,TRBJ2-7,TRBV20-1,CSASQTASYEQYF,TGCAGTGCTAGCCAGACAGCTTCCTACGAGCAGTACTTC
NA,many,TRBJ2-3,TRBV27,CASSLSLARSTDTQYF,TGTGCCAGCAGTTTATCGCTAGCGCGTAGCACAGATACGCAGTATTTT
NA,NA,TRBJ2-4,TRBV20-1,CSAGIVVHIQYF,TGCAGTGCTGGTATAGTCGTCCACATTCAGTACTTC
NA,few,TRBJ2-2,TRBV12-3/TRBV12-4,CASSPPLRRKNTGELFF,TGTGCCAGCAGCCCCCCTCTGCGTCGTAAGAACACCGGGGAGCTGTTTTTT
NA,NA,TRBJ1-1,TRBV4-3,CASSPSRTGEAFF,TGCGCCAGCAGCCCCTCAAGGACGGGTGAAGCTTTCTTT
TRBD1,many,TRBJ2-6,TRBV3-1,CASSSQGQGSVLTF,TGTGCCAGCAGCTCACAGGGACAGGGGAGCGTCCTGACTTTC
NA,few,TRBJ1-6,TRBV12-3/TRBV12-4,CASRAGVRNSPLHF,TGTGCCAGCAGGGCCGGAGTCCGAAATTCACCCCTCCACTTT
TRBD2,many,TRBJ2-1,TRBV20-1,CRAGGGYNEQFF,TGCAGGGCGGGCGGGGGGTACAATGAGCAGTTCTTC
TRBD1,NA,TRBJ1-3,TRBV7-2,CASRTGGSGNTIYF,TGTGCCAGCAGAACAGGGGGCTCTGGAAACACCATATATTTT
NA,many,TRBJ2-2,TRBV6-2/TRBV6-3,CASRLQRVYGAGELFF,TGTGCCAGTCGCCTGCAGCGGGTGTACGGGGCCGGGGAGCTGTTTTTT
NA,NA,TRBJ2-1,TRBV20-1,CSAVRDFEQFF,TGCAGTGCTGTTAGGGACTTCGAGCAGTTCTTC
NA,NA,TRBJ2-3,TRBV3-1,CASSQDRDHTDTQYF,TGTGCCAGCAGCCAAGATCGGGACCACACAGATACGCAGTATTTT
TRBD1,many,TRBJ2-3,TRBV7-3,CASSLVGQVSTDTQYF,TGTGCCAGCAGCTTAGTTGGACAGGTCAGCACAGATACGCAGTATTTT
NA,NA,TRBJ2-5,TRBV5-1,CASSLEMETQYF,TGCGCCAGCAGCTTGGAAATGGAGACCCAGTACTTC
NA,few,TRBJ2-7,TRBV27,CASSSYRALSYEQYF,TGTGCCAGCAGTTCCTACAGGGCACTCTCCTACGAGCAGTACTTC
TRBD2,NA,TRBJ2-2,TRBV20-1,CSAGPSGRENTGELFF,TGCAGTGCCGGCCCTAGCGGGAGGGAGAACACCGGGGAGCTGTTTTTT
TRBD1,many,TRBJ2-2,TRBV6-2/TRBV6-3,CASSYRSSGRGWTGELFF,TGTGCCAGCAGTTACCGTTCGTCAGGCAGGGGGTGGACCGGGGAGCTGTTTTTT
TRBD1,few,TRBJ2-1,TRBV7-8,CASSLQTGDFREQFF,TGTGCCAGCAGCTTACAAACAGGGGATTTTCGTGAGCAGTTCTTC
TRBD2,many,TRBJ2-2,TRBV20-1,CSARDPQRLAGGGELFF,TGCAGTGCTAGAGATCCCCAGCGGCTAGCGGGAGGCGGGGAGCTGTTTTTT
NA,NA,TRBJ2-3,TRBV20-1,CSARGGLRTDTQYF,TGCAGTGCTAGGGGGGGACTCCGCACAGATACGCAGTATTTT
NA,NA,TRBJ1-1,TRBV5-1,CAILSSGGMNTEAFF,TGCGCCATATTATCCTCGGGGGGCATGAACACTGAAGCTTTCTTT
TRBD1,NA,TRBJ2-1,TRBV6-5,CASSFSPQTGVSSYNEQFF,TGTGCCAGCAGTTTTTCCCCCCAGACAGGGGTGAGCTCCTACAATGAGCAGTTCTTC
NA,NA,TRBJ2-5,TRBV10-3,CAISELFSGQETQYF,TGTGCCATCAGTGAACTTTTTAGCGGCCAAGAGACCCAGTACTTC
NA,few,TRBJ2-5,TRBV20-1,CSARGPRYQETQYF,TGCAGTGCTAGAGGTCCCAGATACCAAGAGACCCAGTACTTC
TRBD2,NA,TRBJ2-1,TRBV6-2/TRBV6-3,CASREPGLASYNEQFF,TGTGCCAGCAGAGAACCGGGACTAGCGTCCTACAATGAGCAGTTCTTC
TRBD1,few,TRBJ2-4,TRBV15,CATSRDGTGKNIQYF,TGTGCCACCAGCAGAGATGGGACAGGGAAAAACATTCAGTACTTC
TRBD2,NA,TRBJ2-5,TRBV7-2,CVSSLKTSGTETQYF,TGTGTCAGCAGCTTAAAGACTAGCGGGACAGAGACCCAGTACTTC